The 9 T cell receptor beta chains presented below share a single source sample, sequenced in a study of T cell repertoires in cytomegalovirus infection. TCRdb analysed the reads with MiXCR anew, one entry per CDR3 protein. The data show 400,000 to 600,000 distinct CDR3 sequences, under 55% seen once. These receptors lack a known antigen. Specimen: cultured PBMCs, collected from culture after CMV antigen stimulation. These receptors were obtained from a human donor in good health (CMV status not recorded). Some clones in this sample may be carry-over from other donors' samples.

This chain joins TRBV6-2 or TRBV6-3 and TRBJ2-7; the D gene is possibly TRBD2 (5 bases). V lost 6 bases and J 7 bases, leaving 19 bases between the germline ends. Germline CDR1 and CDR2: MNHEY and SVGEGT. The CDR3 contains 14 residues. CDR3 loop: CASSRYQTSGEQYF. CDR3 sequence (DNA): TGTGCCAGCAGCCGATATCAAACCTCGGGGGAGCAGTACTTC.

This clonotype has a handful of counts. The chain joins TRBV7-2 to TRBJ2-5; the match to TRBD2 covers 11 bases. The V gene's germline CDR1 is SGHTA and CDR2 FQGNSA. This CDR3 comprises 19 residues. V was clipped by 1 base and J by 4 bases; unmatched bases: 14. The CDR3 reads CASSLDGTSGLLGGETQYF. In nucleotides, the CDR3 is TGTGCCAGCAGCTTAGATGGGACTAGCGGACTCCTAGGGGGAGAGACCCAGTACTTC.

Only a few counts were recorded for this clonotype. DNA for the CDR3: TGTGCCAGCAGCCCGGGCGGACCGCTCGAGCAGTACTTC. As protein: CASSPGGPLEQYF. The genes are TRBV7-6 and TRBJ2-7; D uncertain. Germline loops: CDR1 SGHVS, CDR2 FNYEAQ. V was clipped by 5 bases and J by 6 bases, with 14 bases between them. The CDR3 spans 13 residues.

The rearrangement joins TRBV7-6 to TRBJ2-7; possibly TRBD1 or TRBD2 for D (5 bases each). Germline CDR1 and CDR2: SGHVS and FNYEAQ. The CDR3 has 19 amino acids. V dropped 2 bases and J dropped 2 bases, with 25 bases sitting between them. CDR3 DNA: TGTGCCAGCAGCTTAAATCCACTCCGCCGGGACGTAGGAACCTACGAGCAGTACTTC. Residues: CASSLNPLRRDVGTYEQYF.

This clonotype occurred a few times. This chain links TRBV7-9 with TRBJ2-7; 8 nucleotides match TRBD1. This CDR3 comprises 17 residues. Germline lookup yields CDR1 SEHNR and CDR2 FQNEAQ (reference sequence). After removal of 2 bases from V and 0 bases from J, the junction contained 9 bases not matched to a gene. CDR3 sequence: CASSLSFGQGASYEQYF. The CDR3 DNA sequence: TGTGCCAGCAGCTTATCTTTCGGCCAGGGGGCCTCCTACGAGCAGTACTTC.

V usage is TRBV20-1 and J usage is TRBJ1-1, with D possibly being TRBD1 (6 bases). Germline V CDR1 and CDR2: DFQATT, SNEGSKA (reference sequence). This CDR3 is 13 amino acids long. The V end was cut by 5 bases, the J end by 1 base, with 11 bases between. CDR3 in amino acids: CSASRDKNTEAFF. The CDR3 DNA is TGCAGTGCTTCCCGGGACAAGAACACTGAAGCTTTCTTT.

V gene TRBV7-9 combines with J gene TRBJ2-7; perhaps TRBD2 as D (5 bases). V was clipped by 5 bases and J by 1 base, with 15 bases between them. In germline, CDR1 is SEHNR, CDR2 FQNEAQ (reference sequence). This CDR3 region has 15 residues. The CDR3 sequence is CASSKTITTSYEQYF. Here the CDR3 DNA reads TGTGCCAGCAGCAAGACTATAACCACATCCTACGAGCAGTACTTC.

This clonotype has more than one count but fewer than ten. The chain is built from TRBV19 and TRBJ2-3; D not resolved. Per the germline V gene, CDR1 is LNHDA and CDR2 is SQIVND (reference sequence). V was shortened by 6 bases and J by 7 bases, with 11 bases between the two germline ends. The CDR3 sequence is 12 residues long. This chain's CDR3 is CASSPGLYTQYF. In DNA form, the CDR3 reads TGTGCCAGTAGCCCTGGATTGTATACGCAGTATTTT.

The CDR3 DNA follows: TGTGCCAGCAGCTTAGCGGGACTAGCGGAAGAGACCCAGTACTTC. Encoded protein: CASSLAGLAEETQYF. The rearrangement uses TRBV7-6 and TRBJ2-5; 11 bases map to TRBD2. Germline values: CDR1 SGHVS, CDR2 FNYEAQ. V was clipped by 0 bases and J by 3 bases; unmatched bases: 0. This CDR3 region has 15 residues.